This TCR beta chain was documented in a study of radiotherapy plus CTLA-4 blockade in lung cancer. Only in-frame clones appear in the TCRdb table, and some are missing; sequencing was by immunoSEQ multiplex PCR. The repertoire consists of 56,000 or so clones, with roughly four fifths occurring once and the leading ten covering 16%. The CDR3 length is 15 residues. Between the trimmed V and J ends, which lost 0 bases and 1 base, there was a span of 10 bases. Germline V gene sequence: CDR1 SGHRS, CDR2 YFSETQ. The source is a human donor with non-small cell lung cancer who had a complete response to radiotherapy plus ipilimumab. The rearrangement joins TRBV5-1 to TRBJ1-1; a possible D gene is TRBD1 (6 bases). The starting material was peripheral blood, obtained from a patient treated with radiotherapy plus ipilimumab. In DNA, the CDR3 is TGCGCCAGCAGCTTGGTTGGACAGTCGAACACTGAAGCTTTCTTT. This encodes CASSLVGQSNTEAFF.